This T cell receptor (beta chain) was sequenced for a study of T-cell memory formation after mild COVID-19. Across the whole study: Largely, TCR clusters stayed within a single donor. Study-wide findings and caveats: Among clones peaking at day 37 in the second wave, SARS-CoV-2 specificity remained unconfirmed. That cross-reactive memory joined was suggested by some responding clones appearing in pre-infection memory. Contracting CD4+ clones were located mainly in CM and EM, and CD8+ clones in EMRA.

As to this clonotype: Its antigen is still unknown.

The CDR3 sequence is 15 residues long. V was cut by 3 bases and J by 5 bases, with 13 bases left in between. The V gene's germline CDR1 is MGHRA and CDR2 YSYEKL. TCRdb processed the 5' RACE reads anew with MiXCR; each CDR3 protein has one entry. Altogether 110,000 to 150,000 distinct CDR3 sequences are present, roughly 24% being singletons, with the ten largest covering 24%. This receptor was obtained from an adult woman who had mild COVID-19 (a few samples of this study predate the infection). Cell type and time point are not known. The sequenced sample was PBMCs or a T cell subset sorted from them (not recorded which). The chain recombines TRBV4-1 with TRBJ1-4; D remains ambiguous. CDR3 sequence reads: CASSQSHAANEKLFF. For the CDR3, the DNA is TGCGCCAGCAGCCAGAGCCATGCGGCGAATGAAAAACTGTTTTTT.